The TCR beta chain under discussion was sequenced for a study of regulatory T cells in long-lasting Graves disease. There are 17 residues in the CDR3. The germline V and J ends were trimmed by 5 bases and 6 bases, with 23 bases remaining between them. CDR1 and CDR2 (germline): MNHEY, SMNVEV (reference sequence). Researchers made TCR beta libraries by using iRepertoire HTBI primers and running Arm-PCR on CDR3 regions. One entry per CDR3 protein, called by TCRdb with MiXCR from the multiplex PCR reads. This sample yields some 220,000 distinct CDR3 sequences, of which approximately 18% are seen a single time; 10% to 15% belongs to the top ten. Study-level results: Persistent Graves' patients showed reduced TCR diversity versus newly diagnosed patients.

The time point here: newly diagnosed GD, antithyroid drugs for less than 3 months. RNA extracted from PBMCs served as the sequencing template. Note on this clonotype: The antigen remains unidentified. A far larger clone differs by one base, so this is likely a read error.

These data were also reused for a study on T cells in Graves' hyperthyroidism and ophthalmopathy. That source adds: Diagnosis relied on clinical symptoms, serum thyroxine and TRAb, thyroid ultrasound and orbital computed tomography. The primer set for the first-round RT-PCR of the TCR CDR3 was HTBI.

V usage is TRBV27 and J usage is TRBJ1-5; tentatively, D is TRBD1 (5 bases). The TCR was taken from a woman aged 25 to 39 with Graves disease. The sequencing used peripheral blood mononuclear cells (PBMCs), collected at new diagnosis, from a patient treated with antithyroid drugs. The DNA for the CDR3 is TGTGCCAGCAGTGGGTTGGGGCAGACTCCCGGGGGTCAGCCCCAGCATTTT. Its translation is CASSGLGQTPGGQPQHF.